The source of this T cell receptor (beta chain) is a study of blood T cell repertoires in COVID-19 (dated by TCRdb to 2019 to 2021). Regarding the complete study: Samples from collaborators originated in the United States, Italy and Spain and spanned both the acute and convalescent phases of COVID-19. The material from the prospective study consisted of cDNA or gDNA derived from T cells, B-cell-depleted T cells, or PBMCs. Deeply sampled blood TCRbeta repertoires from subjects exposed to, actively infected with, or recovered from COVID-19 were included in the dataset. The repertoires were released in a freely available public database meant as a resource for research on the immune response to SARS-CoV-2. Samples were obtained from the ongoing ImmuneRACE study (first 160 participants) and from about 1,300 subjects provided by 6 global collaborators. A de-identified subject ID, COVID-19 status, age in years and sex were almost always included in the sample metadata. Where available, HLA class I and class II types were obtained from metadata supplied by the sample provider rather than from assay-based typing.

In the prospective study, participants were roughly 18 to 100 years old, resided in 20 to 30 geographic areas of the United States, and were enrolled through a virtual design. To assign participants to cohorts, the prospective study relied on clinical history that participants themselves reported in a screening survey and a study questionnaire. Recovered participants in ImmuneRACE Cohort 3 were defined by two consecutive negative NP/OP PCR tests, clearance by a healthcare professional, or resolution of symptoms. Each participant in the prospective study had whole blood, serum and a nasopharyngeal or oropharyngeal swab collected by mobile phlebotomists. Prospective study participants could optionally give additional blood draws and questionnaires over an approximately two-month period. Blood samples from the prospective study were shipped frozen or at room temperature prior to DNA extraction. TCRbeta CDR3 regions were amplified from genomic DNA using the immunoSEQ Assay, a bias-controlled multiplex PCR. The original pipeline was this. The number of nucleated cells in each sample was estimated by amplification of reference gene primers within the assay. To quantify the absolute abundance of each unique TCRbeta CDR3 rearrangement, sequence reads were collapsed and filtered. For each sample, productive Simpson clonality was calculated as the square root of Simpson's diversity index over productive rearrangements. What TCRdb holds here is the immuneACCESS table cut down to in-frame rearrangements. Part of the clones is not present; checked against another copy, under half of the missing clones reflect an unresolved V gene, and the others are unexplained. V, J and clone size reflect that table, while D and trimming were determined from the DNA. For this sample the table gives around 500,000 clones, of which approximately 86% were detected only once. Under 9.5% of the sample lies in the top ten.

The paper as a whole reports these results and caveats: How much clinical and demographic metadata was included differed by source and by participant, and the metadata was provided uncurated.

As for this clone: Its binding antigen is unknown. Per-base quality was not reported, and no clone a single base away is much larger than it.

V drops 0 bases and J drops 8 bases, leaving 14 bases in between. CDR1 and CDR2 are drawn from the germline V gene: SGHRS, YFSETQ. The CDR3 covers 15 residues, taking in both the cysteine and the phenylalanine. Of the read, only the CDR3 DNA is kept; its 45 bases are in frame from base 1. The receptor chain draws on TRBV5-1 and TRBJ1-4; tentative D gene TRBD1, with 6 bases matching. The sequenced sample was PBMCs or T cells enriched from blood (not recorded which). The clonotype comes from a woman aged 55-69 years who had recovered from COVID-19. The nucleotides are TGCGCCAGCAGCTTGGGGCAGGGGTTTGGCGAAAAACTGTTTTTT. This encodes CASSLGQGFGEKLFF. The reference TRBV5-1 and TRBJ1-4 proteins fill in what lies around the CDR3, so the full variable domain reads KAGVTQTPRYLIKTRGQQVTLSCSPISGHRSVSWYQQTPGQGLQFLFEYFSETQRNKGNFPGRFSGRQFSNSRSEMNVSTLELGDSALYLCASSLGQGFGEKLFFGSGTQLSVL.